This T cell receptor beta chain was documented in a study of cytomegalovirus exposure and HLA in healthy donors. In the PCR, 60 Vbeta and 13 Jbeta primers were used. The protocol was immunoSEQ multiplex PCR, while the TCRdb copy is restricted to in-frame clones and leaves out a portion. The table lists under 200,000 clones, less than 80% of them singletons. CDR1 is GTSNPN, CDR2 SVGIG, per germline (reference sequence). The V gene end was trimmed by 2 bases and the J gene end by 9 bases; junction bases not matched to a gene: 12. CDR3 size: 16 residues. Sample: PBMCs. The clonotype comes from a man aged 35 to 55 in good health and CMV-seronegative. The V and J genes are TRBV30 and TRBJ2-7, with TRBD2 identical over 14 bases. CDR3 nucleotide sequence: TGTGCCTGGAGTACTCCATGGACTAGCGGGGGGTGGGCGCAGTACTTC. Translated: CAWSTPWTSGGWAQYF.